At least ten counts were recorded for the clone carrying this TCR beta chain. This sample was taken from a study of spatial heterogeneity in lung cancer. Study context: The donors were 55 to 80 patients with non-small cell lung cancer that was early-stage and untreated. Detected sequences consistently included more beta-chain ones than alpha-chain ones. Each distinct TCR and UMI combination averaged more than ten appearances in raw reads.

Trimming cost V 8 bases and J 2 bases, with 7 bases left between them. Germline V gene lookup returns CDR1 MDHEN and CDR2 SYDVKM. The CDR3 contains 12 residues. The library protocol tagged each TCR cDNA with a unique molecular identifier. TCRdb re-called the 5' RACE reads with MiXCR, one entry per CDR3 protein. This sample has about 120,000 distinct CDR3 sequences, with approximately 12% found just once. Time point indicated: blood at routine non-recurrence follow-up after resection. From tumor, nontumor lung or frozen PBMC, whole RNA was taken unsorted for sequencing. Material: PBMCs, obtained at follow-up. The chain combines TRBV28 with TRBJ1-3; no reliable D call. The origin of this receptor is a male donor with early-stage non-small cell lung cancer. The chain's CDR3 is CASCVAGNTIYF. CDR3 bases: TGTGCCAGCTGTGTCGCTGGAAACACCATATATTTT.